This TCR beta chain was sequenced during a study of T cell responses to AZD1222 COVID-19 vaccine. Study-level results: Repertoires in all cases were sampled only once the peak T cell response had passed. The number of AZD1222 recipients seropositive at baseline was only five to seven. Spike as a whole was targeted by vaccine-associated CD4 TCRs, dominant at 160-218 and 743-854. Donors, mostly white British, included more females; clonal diversity was possibly underestimated.

In the case of this clone: The antigen is unknown.

This CDR3 spans 16 amino acids. Germline values: CDR1 SQVTM, CDR2 ANQGSEA. V was clipped by 5 bases and J by 2 bases; unmatched bases: 9. Profiled with immunoSEQ multiplex PCR; TCRdb holds only in-frame clones, not every one. The sample contains roughly 150,000 clones, 85% to 90% of which appear only once. This TCR came from an adult who received the AZD1222 COVID-19 vaccine. Sequenced material: peripheral blood, taken 28 days after the second AZD1222 dose. V usage is TRBV29-1 and J usage is TRBJ2-1; 10 nucleotides align to TRBD2. The CDR3 DNA reads TGCAGCGTTTTGTCTAGCGGGAGCGATACCTACAATGAGCAGTTCTTC. It encodes CSVLSSGSDTYNEQFF.